This TCR beta chain was identified in a study of blood T cell repertoires in COVID-19. TCRdb's table, derived via immunoSEQ multiplex PCR, lists solely in-frame clones and lacks some. The sample includes over 150,000 clones, 88% seen only once; the top ten take about a sixth. V lost 3 bases to trimming and J lost 6 bases, with 17 bases between them. The germline V gene encodes CDR1 SEHNR and CDR2 FQNEAQ (reference sequence). The CDR3 is made up of 15 amino acids. This receptor was identified in a man aged 45-65 years with COVID-19, enrolled during active disease. The sequenced material came from peripheral blood. V gene TRBV7-9 combines with J gene TRBJ1-1, with a possible D match to TRBD1 (5 bases). CDR3 amino acids: CASSFSGGDGAEAFF. The CDR3 DNA is TGTGCCAGCAGCTTCAGCGGGGGGGATGGCGCTGAAGCTTTCTTT. The entire variable domain, with the rest obtained from reference TRBV7-9 and TRBJ1-1, is as follows: DTGVSQNPRHKITKRGQNVTFRCDPISEHNRLYWYRQTLGQGPEFLTYFQNEAQLEKSRLLSDRFSAERPKGSFSTLEIQRTEQGDSAMYLCASSFSGGDGAEAFFGQGTRLTVV.